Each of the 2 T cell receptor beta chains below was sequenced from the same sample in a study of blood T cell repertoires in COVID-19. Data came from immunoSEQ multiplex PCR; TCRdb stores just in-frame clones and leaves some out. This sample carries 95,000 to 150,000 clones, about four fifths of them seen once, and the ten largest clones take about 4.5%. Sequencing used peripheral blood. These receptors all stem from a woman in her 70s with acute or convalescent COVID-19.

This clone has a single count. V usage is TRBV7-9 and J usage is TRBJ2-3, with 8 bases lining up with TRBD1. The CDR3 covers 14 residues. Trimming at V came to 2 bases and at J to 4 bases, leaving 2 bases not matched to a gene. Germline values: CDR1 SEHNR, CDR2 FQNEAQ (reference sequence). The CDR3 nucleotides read TGTGCCAGCAGCTTAACACAGGGGGCAGATACGCAGTATTTT. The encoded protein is CASSLTQGADTQYF.

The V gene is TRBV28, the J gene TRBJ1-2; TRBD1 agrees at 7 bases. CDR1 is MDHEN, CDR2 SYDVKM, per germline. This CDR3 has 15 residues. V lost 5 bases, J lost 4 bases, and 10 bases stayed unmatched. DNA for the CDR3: TGTGCCAGCAGTCCAGGGGGGCGACGTGTCTATGGCTACACCTTC. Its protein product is CASSPGGRRVYGYTF.